One and the same sample provided the 21 T cell receptor beta chains below, sequenced in a study of CD8+ T cells in alopecia areata. This sample's treatment: oral pan-JAK inhibitor, 5-10 mg twice daily. RNA, once extracted, was reverse transcribed into cDNA for use as the sequencing template. Profiled with immunoSEQ multiplex PCR; TCRdb holds only in-frame clones, not every one. The sample records 150,000 to 250,000 clones, 45% to 75% being singletons. The sequenced sample was CD4+ T cells sorted from blood, obtained at week 4, from a patient treated with tofacitinib. These receptors came from a human donor with alopecia areata.

As concerns this clone: This specimen includes other DNA sequences encoding the same CDR3. This sequence joins TRBV30 and TRBJ2-5; a possible D gene is TRBD1 (6 bases). V was shortened by 5 bases and J by 2 bases, with 9 bases between the two germline ends. Germline loops: CDR1 GTSNPN, CDR2 SVGIG (reference sequence). The CDR3 spans 12 residues. The CDR3 loop is CAWGQIQETQYF. The CDR3 nucleotides read TGTGCCTGGGGACAGATACAAGAGACCCAGTACTTC. Full variable domain (remainder filled in from reference TRBV30 and TRBJ2-5): SQTIHQWPATLVQPVGSPLSLECTVEGTSNPNLYWYRQAAGRGLQLLFYSVGIGQISSEVPQNLSASRPQDRQFILSSKKLLLSDSGFYLCAWGQIQETQYFGPGTRLLVL.

Here the CDR3 reads CAWSVPGQGFGQPQHF. The CDR3 DNA reads as TGTGCCTGGAGTGTCCCGGGACAGGGTTTCGGTCAGCCCCAGCATTTT. V gene TRBV30 combines with J gene TRBJ1-5; 9 positions agree with TRBD1. Germline V gene sequence: CDR1 GTSNPN, CDR2 SVGIG (reference sequence). This CDR3 comprises 16 residues. V lost 0 bases, J lost 6 bases, and 9 bases stayed unmatched.

The chain joins TRBV4-1 to TRBJ2-5, with D perhaps TRBD1 (6 bases). The V gene's germline CDR1 is MGHRA and CDR2 YSYEKL. V lost 0 bases and J lost 2, with 13 bases in between. The CDR3 sequence is 16 residues long. The CDR3 loop is CASSQDLTGLQETQYF. The CDR3 nucleotides read TGCGCCAGCAGCCAAGATTTGACAGGCCTACAAGAGACCCAGTACTTC.

The chain is built from TRBV27 and TRBJ2-7; a possible D gene is TRBD1 (6 bases). Germline assignment: CDR1 MNHEY and CDR2 SMNVEV (reference sequence). This CDR3 has 14 amino acids. Between the trimmed V and J ends, which lost 6 bases and 7 bases, there was a span of 19 bases. This CDR3 is CASRYGQTTREQYF. CDR3 DNA: TGTGCCAGCAGATATGGACAGACCACTCGGGAGCAGTACTTC.

The rearrangement uses TRBV29-1 and TRBJ1-2, with D possibly being TRBD1 (5 bases). CDR3 size: 16 residues. From germline, CDR1 is SQVTM and CDR2 ANQGSEA. Trimming took off 6 bases at V and 4 bases at J, with 24 bases between the two ends. CDR3: CSVDPPSMEGIYGYTF. Here the CDR3 DNA reads TGCAGCGTCGACCCCCCCAGTATGGAGGGGATCTATGGCTACACCTTC.

This clone appeared a few times. The rearrangement uses TRBV5-1 and TRBJ2-3; perhaps TRBD1 as D (5 bases). Trimming left V 0 bases short and J 5 bases short, with 10 bases between. The germline gives CDR1 SGHRS, CDR2 YFSETQ. The CDR3 spans 14 residues. In DNA, the CDR3 is TGCGCCAGCAGCTTGGTTGGGGCAAGAGATACGCAGTATTTT. Its translation: CASSLVGARDTQYF.

A word on this clone: Just one base apart from a much larger clone, this may be a read error. The sample contains more than one DNA sequence encoding this CDR3. The chain recombines TRBV19 with TRBJ2-6; D call uncertain. The CDR3 extends over 15 amino acids. V was pared by 5 bases and J by 2 bases, with 10 bases between. Germline CDR1 LNHDA, CDR2 SQIVND (reference sequence). This CDR3 is CASSPTGPGANVLTF. CDR3 nucleotides: TGTGCCAGTAGTCCTACCGGGCCTGGGGCCAACGTCCTGACTTTC.

The CDR3 protein is CSVEIRQGVNTEAFF. The CDR3 DNA reads as TGCAGCGTCGAGATCAGACAGGGGGTGAACACTGAAGCTTTCTTT. This chain uses TRBV29-1 with TRBJ1-1; 9 nucleotides line up with TRBD1. This CDR3 has 15 residues. Germline V gene lookup returns CDR1 SQVTM and CDR2 ANQGSEA. J lost 0 bases, V lost 6 bases, and 8 bases had no gene match.

For the CDR3, the DNA is TGCGCCAGCAGCGCCCGGACTAGCGGCCTCGCGGGAGGAGAGCAGTTCTTC. As protein: CASSARTSGLAGGEQFF. The chain links TRBV5-1 to TRBJ2-1, with TRBD2 matching 10 bases. V was clipped by 4 bases and J by 10 bases; unmatched bases: 17. The germline V gene encodes CDR1 SGHRS and CDR2 YFSETQ. The CDR3 covers 17 residues.

V and J are TRBV29-1 and TRBJ1-1; D gene ambiguous. This CDR3 contains 14 residues. Trimming took 2 bases from V and 1 from J, leaving 11 bases between them. Germline V CDR1 and CDR2: SQVTM, ANQGSEA. The CDR3 DNA reads as TGCAGCGTTGAACCTCGGATGGGGAACACTGAAGCTTTCTTT. Its translation: CSVEPRMGNTEAFF. The entire variable domain, with the rest obtained from reference TRBV29-1 and TRBJ1-1, is as follows: SAVISQKPSRDICQRGTSLTIQCQVDSQVTMMFWYRQQPGQSLTLIATANQGSEATYESGFVIDKFPISRPNLTFSTLTVSNMSPEDSSIYLCSVEPRMGNTEAFFGQGTRLTVV.

The gene calls are TRBV2 and TRBJ2-2, with D hard to call. CDR3 size: 13 residues. Germline V lookup: CDR1 SNHLY, CDR2 FYNNEI. V lost 5 bases, J lost 6 bases, and 10 bases lay in between. CDR3 region: CASSQGEAGELFF. CDR3 sequence (DNA): TGTGCCAGCAGTCAAGGCGAGGCCGGGGAGCTGTTTTTT.

The J gene is TRBJ2-3, the V gene TRBV30, with D hard to call. Looked up from germline, CDR1 is GTSNPN and CDR2 is SVGIG (reference sequence). There are 13 residues in the CDR3. Trimming took 0 bases from V and 6 from J, leaving 10 bases between them. CDR3 nucleotides: TGTGCCTGGAGTGTAACTCCCGGGGATACGCAGTATTTT. It specifies CAWSVTPGDTQYF.

V and J are TRBV7-8 and TRBJ2-5, with a possible D match to TRBD2 (5 bases). Between the trimmed V and J ends, which lost 1 base and 5 bases, there was a span of 14 bases. CDR1 SGHVS and CDR2 FQNEAQ come from the germline V gene. This CDR3 comprises 15 residues. This chain's CDR3 is CASSLGGAGGETQYF. CDR3 DNA sequence: TGTGCCAGCAGCTTAGGGGGAGCCGGCGGGGAGACCCAGTACTTC.

V and J are TRBV7-9 and TRBJ2-5; no clear D. CDR3 length: 12 amino acids. Germline CDR1 SEHNR, CDR2 FQNEAQ (reference sequence). The V and J ends lost 5 bases and 4 bases respectively, with 8 bases between them. CDR3 protein: CASSDKRETQYF. CDR3 nucleotides: TGTGCCAGCAGCGATAAAAGAGAGACCCAGTACTTC.

The J gene is TRBJ2-5, the V gene TRBV11-1, with D maybe TRBD1 (6 bases). CDR3 length: 13 amino acids. V lost 3 bases to trimming and J lost 4 bases, with 9 bases between them. Germline assignment: CDR1 SGHAT and CDR2 FQDESV (reference sequence). Here the CDR3 reads CASSFSDRETQYF. For the CDR3, the DNA is TGTGCCAGCAGCTTCTCGGACAGAGAGACCCAGTACTTC.

This rearrangement joins TRBV5-5 to TRBJ2-5; TRBD1 aligns across 7 bases. Germline V gene data show CDR1 as SGHKS and CDR2 as YYEKEE (reference sequence). This CDR3 spans 14 amino acids. Trimming removed 4 bases from V and 2 bases from J; junction bases left unmatched: 5. The CDR3 loop reads CASSPPGQQETQYF. The CDR3 region has the DNA TGTGCCAGCAGCCCTCCGGGACAGCAAGAGACCCAGTACTTC.

The rearrangement links TRBV30 to TRBJ1-1, with D perhaps TRBD1 (6 bases). This CDR3 has 20 amino acids. In germline, CDR1 is GTSNPN, CDR2 SVGIG (reference sequence). V was shortened by 2 bases and J by 2 bases, with 30 bases between the two germline ends. In nucleotides, the CDR3 is TGTGCCTGGAGTATGCGGAGCAGGGGTCCAAGGGAGATTAGAAACACTGAAGCTTTCTTT. Translated, it gives CAWSMRSRGPREIRNTEAFF.

This clone was detected only a few times. The rearrangement joins TRBV14 to TRBJ2-5, with TRBD1 as a possible D gene (6 bases). Trimming took off 4 bases at V and 2 bases at J, with 11 bases between the two ends. Germline CDR1 SGHDN, CDR2 FVKESK. The CDR3 is made up of 14 amino acids. The CDR3 bases are TGTGCCAGCAGCCGAACAGGGCTACAAGAGACCCAGTACTTC. This codes for CASSRTGLQETQYF.

This chain uses TRBV25-1 with TRBJ2-7; no definite D call. V shed 3 bases and J shed 2 bases, with 17 bases lying between them. CDR1 is MGHDK, CDR2 SYGVNS, per germline. This CDR3 is built from 16 residues. The CDR3, as DNA: TGTGCCAGCAGTGATTCCACCCGTTCGATCCCCTACGAGCAGTACTTC. It is translated as CASSDSTRSIPYEQYF.

V and J are TRBV5-4 and TRBJ2-3; 7 bases are a match to TRBD1. This CDR3 is 14 amino acids long. Germline CDR1 SGHNT, CDR2 YYREEE (reference sequence). With 3 bases clipped from V and 1 base from J, the junction kept 2 bases outside the gene matches. Written as DNA, the CDR3 is TGTGCCAGCAGCTATGGACAGGGCACAGATACGCAGTATTTT. It encodes CASSYGQGTDTQYF.

Only a few counts were recorded for this clone. This chain uses TRBV7-9 with TRBJ1-1; D might be TRBD1 (5 bases). Between the trimmed V and J ends, which lost 8 bases and 1 base, there was a span of 8 bases. Germline-derived CDR1 and CDR2 are SEHNR and FQNEAQ (reference sequence). The CDR3 spans 12 residues. The CDR3 is CASGQKNTEAFF. The CDR3 DNA follows: TGTGCCAGCGGACAAAAGAACACTGAAGCTTTCTTT.